A selection of T cell receptor beta chains follows, all from one sample in a study of sequential checkpoint blockade in melanoma. Clones were read by immunoSEQ multiplex PCR, and TCRdb kept only the in-frame ones, dropping some. The table has approximately 17,000 clones, about 92% seen once. This sample comprised CD8+ T cells sorted from blood (inferred from file names), obtained from a patient given nivolumab and ipilimumab in sequence. Receptors were obtained from a human donor with melanoma. Both conserved end residues are part of each CDR3. A D gene is named only where the DNA matches it firmly. A row's size may be missing; if present it is once, few, many or a size class.

d_call	v_call	cdr3_length	clone_size	j_call	cdr3_nt	cdr3_aa
.	TRBV9	19	.	TRBJ1-3	TGTGCCAGCAGCGTATCAGGTAGGAGGACGGGAAGCTCTGGAAACACCATATATTTT	CASSVSGRRTGSSGNTIYF
.	TRBV6-6	15	.	TRBJ1-1	TGTGCCAGCGGTTGGGGGGAACTTAGCGACACTGAAGCTTTCTTT	CASGWGELSDTEAFF
TRBD1	TRBV7-9	14	.	TRBJ2-7	TGTGCCAGCAGCCGACCGGGACAGGGGTACGAGCAGTACTTC	CASSRPGQGYEQYF
.	TRBV9	15	.	TRBJ1-2	TGTGCCAGCAGCGGATCCCGACACGGATACTATGGCTACACCTTC	CASSGSRHGYYGYTF
.	TRBV21-1	14	once	TRBJ1-2	TGTGCCAGCAGCAAAAGGATGATAGGACGGGACTACACCTTC	CASSKRMIGRDYTF
.	TRBV18	18	.	TRBJ1-2	TGTGCCAGCTCACCAAGGGAAACACTGAGGGATACCCCCTATGGCTACACCTTC	CASSPRETLRDTPYGYTF
TRBD1	TRBV28	16	.	TRBJ2-7	TGTGCCAGCAGCTCTCGGACAGGGGGCATGTCCTACGAGCAGTACTTC	CASSSRTGGMSYEQYF
TRBD2	TRBV13	18	.	TRBJ2-7	TGTGCCAGCAGCTTAGCATCGTCGGGAGGGATAACTTCTCTCGAGCAGTACTTC	CASSLASSGGITSLEQYF
.	TRBV19	16	.	TRBJ1-3	TGTGCCAGTAACCGAATGGGGGGGAGCTCTGGAAACACCATATATTTT	CASNRMGGSSGNTIYF
.	TRBV6-6	15	.	TRBJ1-5	TGTGCCAGCAGCCTTTCGGAGGAGTTCAATCAGCCCCAGCATTTT	CASSLSEEFNQPQHF
.	TRBV4-3	14	.	TRBJ1-2	TGCGCCAGCAGCCAAGGGAGGGGGGGGGTTGGCTACACCTTC	CASSQGRGGVGYTF
.	TRBV27	13	.	TRBJ2-7	TGTGCCAGCAGTTTTTCAGGGCCCTACGAGCAGTACTTC	CASSFSGPYEQYF
.	TRBV19	14	.	TRBJ1-2	TGTGCCAGTAGTATAGTATGGACAGAATATGGCTACACCTTC	CASSIVWTEYGYTF
TRBD1	TRBV4-1	15	.	TRBJ1-1	TGCGCCAGCAGCCTGCGGACAGGGTTGAACACTGAAGCTTTCTTT	CASSLRTGLNTEAFF
.	TRBV5-6	13	.	TRBJ1-2	TGTGCCAGCAGCACGGGACTCAACTATGGCTACACCTTC	CASSTGLNYGYTF
.	TRBV7-9	14	.	TRBJ2-7	TGTGCCAGCAGCTTTATAGGCAGGACCTACGAGCAGTACTTC	CASSFIGRTYEQYF
TRBD2	TRBV2	14	.	TRBJ2-7	TGTGCCAGCAAACCCGGGACTAGCGGCTACGAGCAGTACTTC	CASKPGTSGYEQYF
TRBD1	TRBV28	12	.	TRBJ1-6	TGTGCCAGCAGGGCAGGGGGCTCACCCCTCCACTTT	CASRAGGSPLHF
TRBD2	TRBV7-2	15	.	TRBJ2-7	TGTGCCAGCAGCCCCGGACTAGCGGAGACCTACGAGCAGTACTTC	CASSPGLAETYEQYF
TRBD1	TRBV28	14	.	TRBJ1-5	TGTGCCAGCAGCGGGACAGGGGAACGTCAGCCCCAGCATTTT	CASSGTGERQPQHF
TRBD2	TRBV27	15	.	TRBJ2-7	TGTGCCAGCAGTTCCCCCGGGACTAGACTATACGAGCAGTACTTC	CASSSPGTRLYEQYF
TRBD1	TRBV28	14	.	TRBJ1-3	TGTGCCAGCAGTATGACAGGGGCCGGAAACACCATATATTTT	CASSMTGAGNTIYF
TRBD2	TRBV15	16	.	TRBJ2-7	TGTGCCACCAGCAGAGATCGCGGGGGAAGCTCCTACGAGCAGTACTTC	CATSRDRGGSSYEQYF
.	TRBV4-3	13	.	TRBJ2-4	TGCGCCAGCAGCCAAGCTAATTGGAACATTCAGTACTTC	CASSQANWNIQYF
.	TRBV6-6	11	once	TRBJ1-1	TGTGCCAGCGAACAGGGCCCTGAAGCTTTCTTT	CASEQGPEAFF
.	TRBV4-1	13	few	TRBJ1-1	TGCGCCAGCAGACTCACAGAGAACACTGAAGCTTTCTTT	CASRLTENTEAFF
TRBD1	TRBV6-1	14	.	TRBJ2-7	TGTGCCAGCAGTGTTGGACAGGGCTACGGCGAGCAGTACTTC	CASSVGQGYGEQYF
TRBD1	TRBV11-2	16	.	TRBJ1-6	TGTGCCAGCAGCTTAGTAGGCAGGGGGCTTGATTCACCCCTCCACTTT	CASSLVGRGLDSPLHF
.	TRBV19	15	.	TRBJ2-7	TGTGCCAGTAGTATCTCAGGCTCCGCCCCCTACGAGCAGTACTTC	CASSISGSAPYEQYF
TRBD1	TRBV23-1	17	.	TRBJ2-1	TGCGCCAGCAGTCCGTTCCGGTGGGACAGGGGCTACAATGAGCAGTTCTTC	CASSPFRWDRGYNEQFF
.	TRBV7-9	16	.	TRBJ2-1	TGTGCCAGCAGCTTACCGGCGCTAGAAATGAACAATGAGCAGTTCTTC	CASSLPALEMNNEQFF
TRBD2	TRBV7-2	16	.	TRBJ2-7	TGTGCCAGCAGCTTAGCGCCCCGGGAGGGCTCCTACGAGCAGTACTTC	CASSLAPREGSYEQYF
.	TRBV4-3	14	.	TRBJ2-1	TGCGCCAGCAGCTCTTCGGGTAGGACTGATGAGCAGTTCTTC	CASSSSGRTDEQFF
TRBD2	TRBV19	16	.	TRBJ2-7	TGTGCCAGTAGTCCTCTGGGGGCGGGAGGGTCCTACGAGCAGTACTTC	CASSPLGAGGSYEQYF
.	TRBV28	13	few	TRBJ1-5	TGTGCCAGCAGTTTAGTTCGGGATCAGCCCCAGCATTTT	CASSLVRDQPQHF
TRBD1	TRBV19	15	.	TRBJ2-1	TGTGCCAGTAGTATGTGGGGGACAGGGGGCAATGAGCAGTTCTTC	CASSMWGTGGNEQFF
.	TRBV7-9	10	.	TRBJ1-1	TGTGCCAGCAGCAAGCTAGAAGCTTTCTTT	CASSKLEAFF
TRBD1	TRBV9	15	.	TRBJ1-1	TGTGCCAGCAGCGCTTCCACAGGGGTCGGAACTGAAGCTTTCTTT	CASSASTGVGTEAFF
TRBD2	TRBV28	17	.	TRBJ2-1	TGTGCCAGCAGTCTGACTCTAGCGGTGAGCTCCTACAATGAGCAGTTCTTC	CASSLTLAVSSYNEQFF